The T cell receptor (beta chain) described here comes from a study of PD-1 blockade in classical Hodgkin lymphoma. Notes on the study in general: Patients who responded completely had about the same baseline diversity as newly diagnosed patients.

In germline, CDR1 is SGHVS, CDR2 FNYEAQ. Trimming pared 5 bases from V and 5 bases from J, leaving 18 bases between. The CDR3 consists of 15 residues. The assay was immunoSEQ multiplex PCR, and TCRdb's table has in-frame clones only and misses some. Here the sample spans some 2,900 clones, roughly 77% being singletons. Time point noted: cycle 4 day 1 (C4D1), after around six weeks of nivolumab. Relapses following autologous stem cell transplantation were seen in all patients, with brentuximab vedotin exposure varying. Magnetic negative selection, applied to thawed PBMCs, was used to isolate the CD8+ T cells. Best responses fell into complete response, partial response or progressive disease. This clone ranks as large (0.1 to 1%). Its antigen is not identified.

The TCR originated in a human donor with classical Hodgkin lymphoma. Sequenced here: CD8+ T cells from blood, sampled before the fourth cycle of nivolumab. The chain links TRBV7-6 to TRBJ1-1; possible D gene TRBD1, 5 bases. CDR3 amino acids: CASSQETLGTTEAFF. CDR3 sequence (DNA): TGTGCCAGCAGCCAAGAGACACTGGGGACTACTGAAGCTTTCTTT.